This entry concerns a single T cell receptor beta chain. Here immunoSEQ multiplex PCR was the method, and the copy in TCRdb shows in-frame clones only, minus some. Among fewer than 600,000 clones listed, roughly nine tenths were seen once. The treatment here: roughly 20 received Ad26.COV2.S at low or high dose, single or two shots; about 5 received placebo; per-sample allocation not given. Samples were taken on day 63 after the first vaccine or placebo injection. This specimen belongs to a study of Ad26.COV2.S vaccination and SARS-CoV-2 variants. V was pared by 2 bases and J by 3 bases, with 10 bases between. Germline V gives CDR1 MGHRA, CDR2 YSYEKL. CDR3 length: 15 residues.

The rearrangement joins TRBV4-1 to TRBJ1-4; a weak D match, TRBD1 (6 bases). This sequence originates from a person aged 18-65 years who received the Ad26.COV2.S COVID-19 vaccine or a placebo. The material was peripheral blood, obtained in a trial of Ad26.COV2.S vaccine versus placebo. CDR3 residues: CASSQLEGANEKLFF. The DNA of the CDR3 is TGCGCCAGCAGCCAACTAGAGGGGGCTAATGAAAAACTGTTTTTT.